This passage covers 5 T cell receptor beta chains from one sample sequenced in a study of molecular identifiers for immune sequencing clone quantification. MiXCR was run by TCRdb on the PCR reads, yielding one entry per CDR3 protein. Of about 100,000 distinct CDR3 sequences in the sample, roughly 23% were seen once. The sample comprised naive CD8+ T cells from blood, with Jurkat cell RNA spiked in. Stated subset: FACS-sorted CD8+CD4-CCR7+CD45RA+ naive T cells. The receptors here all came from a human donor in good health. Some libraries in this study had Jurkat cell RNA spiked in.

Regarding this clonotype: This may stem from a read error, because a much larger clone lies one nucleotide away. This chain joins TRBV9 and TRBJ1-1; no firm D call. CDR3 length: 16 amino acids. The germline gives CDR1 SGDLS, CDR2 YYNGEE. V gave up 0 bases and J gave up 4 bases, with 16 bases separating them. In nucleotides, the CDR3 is TGTGCCAGCAGCGTAGCCCCAGACGGGGTGGGCACTGAAGCTTTCTTT. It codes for CASSVAPDGVGTEAFF.

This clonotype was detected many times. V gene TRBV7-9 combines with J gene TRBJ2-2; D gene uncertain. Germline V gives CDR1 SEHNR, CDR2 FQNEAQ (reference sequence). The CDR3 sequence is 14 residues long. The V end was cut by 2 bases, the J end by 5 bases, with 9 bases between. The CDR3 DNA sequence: TGTGCCAGCAGCTTACTGTTTCCAACCGGGGAGCTGTTTTTT. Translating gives CASSLLFPTGELFF.

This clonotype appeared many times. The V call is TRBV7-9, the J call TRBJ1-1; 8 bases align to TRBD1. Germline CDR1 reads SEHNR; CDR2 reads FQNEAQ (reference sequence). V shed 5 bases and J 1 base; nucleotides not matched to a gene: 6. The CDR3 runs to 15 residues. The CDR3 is CASSPPDRENTEAFF. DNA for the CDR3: TGTGCCAGCAGCCCCCCGGACAGGGAGAACACTGAAGCTTTCTTT.

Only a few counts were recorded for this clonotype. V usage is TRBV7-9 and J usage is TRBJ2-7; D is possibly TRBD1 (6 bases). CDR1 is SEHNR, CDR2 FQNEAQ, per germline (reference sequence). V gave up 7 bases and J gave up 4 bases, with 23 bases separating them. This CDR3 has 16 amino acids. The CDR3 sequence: CASNPATGGGWYEQYF. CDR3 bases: TGTGCCAGCAACCCTGCGACAGGTGGGGGCTGGTACGAGCAGTACTTC.

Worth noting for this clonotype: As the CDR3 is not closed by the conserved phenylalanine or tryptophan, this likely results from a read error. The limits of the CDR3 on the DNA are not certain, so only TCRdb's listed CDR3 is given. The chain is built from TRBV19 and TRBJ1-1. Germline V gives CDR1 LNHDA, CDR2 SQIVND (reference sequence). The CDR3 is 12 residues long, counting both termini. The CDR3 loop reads CASSIGAGNPIL.